This TCR beta chain was sequenced for a study of PD-L1 blockade in urothelial cancer. Study in general: Patients, treated from about 2014 onward, received atezolizumab 1,200 mg intravenously every 3 weeks. Blood was subjected to analysis at 3 weeks (second dose) and 6 weeks following treatment start. Blood-derived samples held a median roughly 150,000 T cells.

This clone was seen only a few times. Here immunoSEQ multiplex PCR was the method, and the copy in TCRdb shows in-frame clones only, minus some. This table holds 87,000 or so clones, roughly 84% found once. Sample time point: pretreatment peripheral blood. This CDR3 has 12 amino acids. V was trimmed by 2 bases and J by 4 bases, leaving 6 bases between them. CDR1 and CDR2 (germline): GTSNPN, SVGIG (reference sequence). This TCR derives from a man in his 60s with urothelial cancer. This specimen consisted of PBMCs, obtained around atezolizumab (anti-PD-L1) treatment. The chain joins TRBV30 to TRBJ1-3; the D is unclear. CDR3 DNA sequence: TGTGCCTGGAGTTCGACAGGAAACACCATATATTTT. It translates to CAWSSTGNTIYF.